What follows describes a single T cell receptor (beta chain). These data are taken from a study of shared clonotypes between healthy human individuals. Study-wide context: Researchers drew samples from a couple of women and a few men aged 18 to 49. There were three CD4 naive, three CD4 memory, two CD8 naive and one CD8 memory plates per donor.

The repertoire was sequenced with immunoSEQ multiplex PCR; TCRdb's copy has only in-frame clones and lacks some. This table holds about 2 million clones, about 95% found once. The CDR3 has 14 amino acids. Germline V gene lookup returns CDR1 MNHEY and CDR2 SVGAGI. Trimming cost V 8 bases and J 0 bases; bases outside gene matches: 5. Naive-designated CD8 cells lacked CD45RO, were positively enriched for CCR7, and omitted terminally differentiated effector memory CD45RA+ cells. The study enrolled healthy HIV-negative adults without recent acute infections or vaccinations as donors. Material: naive CD8+ T cells sorted from blood. The source is a man aged 18 to 30 in good health. The V and J genes are TRBV6-5 and TRBJ2-5; TRBD1 matches at 8 bases. CDR3 sequence (DNA): TGTGCCAGCCGACAGGGGATATACCAAGAGACCCAGTACTTC. It specifies CASRQGIYQETQYF.